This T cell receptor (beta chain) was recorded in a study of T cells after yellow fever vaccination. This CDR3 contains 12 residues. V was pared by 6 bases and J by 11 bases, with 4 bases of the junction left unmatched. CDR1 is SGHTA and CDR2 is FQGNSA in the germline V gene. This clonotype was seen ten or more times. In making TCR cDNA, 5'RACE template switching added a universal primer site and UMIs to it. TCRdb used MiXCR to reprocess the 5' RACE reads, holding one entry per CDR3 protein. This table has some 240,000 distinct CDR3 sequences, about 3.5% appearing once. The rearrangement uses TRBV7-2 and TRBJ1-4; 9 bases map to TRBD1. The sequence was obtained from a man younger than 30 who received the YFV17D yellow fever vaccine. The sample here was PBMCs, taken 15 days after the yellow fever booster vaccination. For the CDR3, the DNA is TGTGCCAGCAGTCCCGGACAGGGGAAACTGTTTTTT. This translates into CASSPGQGKLFF.